The clone carrying this T cell receptor (beta chain) was picked up one time. No antigen is known for it. This sample was included in a study of cytomegalovirus exposure and HLA in healthy donors. Overall study results and limits: Many donors carried some public TCRs, although rarity characterized most TCR sequences. In the 120 validation repertoires, roughly 94% of cluster scores exceeded 0, per a later analysis.

Using immunoSEQ multiplex PCR, the repertoire was profiled, and TCRdb retains in-frame clones only, with some absent. The repertoire holds tens of thousands of clones, with about 94% as singletons. The germline CDR1 and CDR2 sequences are LGHNA and YNFKEQ. The V end was cut by 2 bases, the J end by 5 bases, with 12 bases between. This CDR3 has 14 amino acids. The rearrangement links TRBV4-2 to TRBJ1-1; D possibly corresponds to TRBD1 (6 bases). Source material: PBMCs. The sequence derives from a woman aged 18-29 years in good health and CMV-seropositive. This CDR3 reads CASSQNYRETEAFF. CDR3 nucleotide sequence: TGTGCCAGCAGCCAAAATTACAGGGAAACTGAAGCTTTCTTT.